One and the same sample provided the 10 T cell receptor beta chains below, sequenced in a study of blood T cell repertoires in COVID-19. Assay used: immunoSEQ multiplex PCR; TCRdb lists only in-frame clones, some missing. The table records more than 150,000 clones, 70% to 90% of them present only once. The material sequenced was peripheral blood. The receptors shown here come from a man aged 60 to 69 with acute or convalescent COVID-19.

The chain carries TRBV6-1 and TRBJ2-1; TRBD2 matches at 9 bases. V lost 2 bases to trimming and J lost 4 bases; unmatched junction nucleotides: 3. The CDR3 sequence is 15 residues long. Looked up from germline, CDR1 is MNHNS and CDR2 is SASEGT. The CDR3: CASSEKGLAYNEQFF. The CDR3 DNA follows: TGTGCCAGCAGTGAAAAGGGACTAGCTTACAATGAGCAGTTCTTC.

The V call is TRBV7-3, the J call TRBJ2-3; 11 bases are a match to TRBD2. The V gene end was trimmed by 4 bases and the J gene end by 3 bases; junction bases not matched to a gene: 3. Germline V gene sequence: CDR1 SGHTA, CDR2 FQGTGA. The CDR3 totals 15 residues. The CDR3 is CASSSLAGATDTQYF. The CDR3 DNA reads TGTGCCAGCAGCTCACTAGCGGGAGCGACAGATACGCAGTATTTT.

This clone is a singleton in its sample. This chain connects TRBV6-1 to TRBJ1-5; a possible D gene is TRBD1 (5 bases). Germline CDR1 MNHNS, CDR2 SASEGT. The CDR3 runs 13 residues. V lost 1 base and J lost 15, with 16 bases in between. CDR3 protein: CASSEGVWGRSHF. The CDR3 nucleotides are TGTGCCAGCAGTGAAGGGGTTTGGGGCCGATCGCATTTT.

This clone has just one count. The V call is TRBV27, the J call TRBJ1-6; D unclear. Trimming pared 0 bases from V and 10 bases from J, leaving 7 bases between. This CDR3 has 13 residues. Germline-derived CDR1 and CDR2 are MNHEY and SMNVEV (reference sequence). The CDR3 protein is CASSLSRVSPLHF. In nucleotides, the CDR3 is TGTGCCAGCAGTTTATCGCGAGTATCACCCCTCCACTTT.

The chain combines TRBV10-2 with TRBJ2-1; D might be TRBD2 (5 bases). Germline V lookup: CDR1 WSHSY, CDR2 SAAADI. The CDR3 sequence is 12 residues long. V shed 6 bases and J shed 8 bases, with 11 bases lying between them. The CDR3 is CASRAGTHEQFF. The CDR3 bases are TGCGCCAGCAGGGCGGGCACCCATGAGCAGTTCTTC.

V gene TRBV14 combines with J gene TRBJ1-2; a possible D gene is TRBD1 (5 bases). The V and J ends lost 0 bases and 13 bases respectively, with 21 bases between them. The germline V gene encodes CDR1 SGHDN and CDR2 FVKESK. This CDR3 region has 15 residues. The CDR3 DNA is TGTGCCAGCAGCCAAGAAAGGCAGGGCCTGGGAAGGGCCACCTTC. Protein product: CASSQERQGLGRATF.

This clone was recorded only once. The genes are TRBV3-1 (or the pseudogene TRBV3-2) and TRBJ1-2, with 8 bases aligning to TRBD1. The CDR3 length is 14 residues. From germline, CDR1 is LGHDT and CDR2 YNNKEL (reference sequence). After removal of 2 bases from V and 4 bases from J, the junction contained 3 bases not matched to a gene. Here the CDR3 DNA reads TGTGCCAGCAGCCAACGACAGGGGTCCTATGGCTACACCTTC. Its translation: CASSQRQGSYGYTF.

The chain has TRBV7-9 and TRBJ1-6; D gene uncertain. CDR3 length: 14 residues. Trimming pared 5 bases from V and 7 bases from J, leaving 12 bases between. The germline V gene encodes CDR1 SEHNR and CDR2 FQNEAQ (reference sequence). The CDR3 loop reads CASSPTSVNSPLHF. CDR3 nucleotide sequence: TGTGCCAGCAGCCCCACCTCAGTCAATTCACCCCTCCACTTT.

This rearrangement joins TRBV28 to TRBJ2-7; D is unresolved. Trimming shortened V by 6 bases and J by 7 bases, and 16 bases separated the two germline ends. This CDR3 region has 13 residues. In germline, CDR1 is MDHEN, CDR2 SYDVKM. This CDR3 reads CASSAGPVLEQYF. The CDR3 coding sequence is TGTGCCAGCAGCGCTGGCCCCGTTTTAGAGCAGTACTTC.

The chain is built from TRBV5-3 and TRBJ2-5; 10 bases are shared with TRBD1. TRBV5-3 is designated an ORF whose function remains uncertain. V was pared by 2 bases and J by 4 bases, with 8 bases of the junction left unmatched. The length of the CDR3 is 16 residues. Here the CDR3 reads CARSFPGTGVRETQYF. Here the CDR3 DNA reads TGTGCCAGAAGCTTTCCCGGGACAGGGGTTCGAGAGACCCAGTACTTC.